What follows are 7 T cell receptor beta chains derived from one specimen sequenced in a study of patients and donors after allogeneic stem cell transplantation. A single record per CDR3 protein comes from TCRdb applying MiXCR to the RT-PCR reads. The repertoire has 800,000 to 1,000,000 distinct CDR3 sequences, more than 15% of them found once; the top ten carry 6%. Source material: blood, either unsorted or a sorted T cell fraction (not recorded which). The source of these receptors is a human donor who was either an allogeneic HSCT recipient or a stem cell or donor lymphocyte infusion donor (not recorded which). It is not recorded whose cells these are; they may come from a transplant donor.

This clonotype was picked up a small number of times. The chain carries TRBV2 and TRBJ2-1; no definite D call. V was cut by 0 bases and J by 5 bases, with 5 bases left in between. This CDR3 is 13 amino acids long. The germline CDR1 and CDR2 sequences are SNHLY and FYNNEI. The CDR3 DNA reads TGTGCCAGCAGTGAAGCGAACAACAATGAGCAGTTCTTC. This sequence encodes CASSEANNNEQFF. The complete variable domain, with remaining parts taken from reference TRBV2 and TRBJ2-1, reads EPEVTQTPSHQVTQMGQEVILRCVPISNHLYFYWYRQILGQKVEFLVSFYNNEISEKSEIFDDQFSVERPDGSNFTLKIRSTKLEDSAMYFCASSEANNNEQFFGPGTRLTVL.

The chain's CDR3 is CASSVTSAGETQYF. The CDR3 nucleotides read TGTGCCAGCAGCGTTACTAGCGCCGGAGAGACCCAGTACTTC. The chain couples TRBV9 to TRBJ2-5; 7 positions match TRBD2. V dropped 2 bases and J dropped 4; count of bases not matched to a gene: 5. The CDR3 totals 14 residues. Germline CDR1 reads SGDLS; CDR2 reads YYNGEE.

This clonotype was detected many times. The rearrangement links TRBV7-2 to TRBJ2-1, with no clear D. Germline loops: CDR1 SGHTA, CDR2 FQGNSA. The ends were cut back, 5 bases at V and 8 bases at J, with 16 bases in the middle. CDR3 length: 14 amino acids. The CDR3 bases are TGTGCCAGCAGCCAACCGACAAATTTCGATGAGCAGTTCTTC. Residues: CASSQPTNFDEQFF.

V usage is TRBV4-3 and J usage is TRBJ2-7, with D possibly matching TRBD2 (5 bases). The germline V gene has CDR1 LGHNA and CDR2 YSLEER. This CDR3 has 15 amino acids. Trimming left V 1 base short and J 0 bases short, with 10 bases between. The CDR3 bases are TGCGCCAGCAGCCAAGGGCGAGGGAACTCCTACGAGCAGTACTTC. Its protein product is CASSQGRGNSYEQYF.

This clonotype was detected many times. The chain links TRBV5-1 to TRBJ2-1; 8 bases are shared with TRBD2. V lost 1 base to trimming and J lost 2 bases; unmatched junction nucleotides: 2. The CDR3 has 15 residues. Germline V CDR1 and CDR2: SGHRS, YFSETQ. The DNA of the CDR3 is TGCGCCAGCAGCTTGTTTAGCGGGGCCTACAATGAGCAGTTCTTC. Amino acid sequence: CASSLFSGAYNEQFF.

This clonotype was counted between two and nine times. In DNA form, the CDR3 reads TGTGCCAGCAGCTTAGTGACTACGGCTAGCAGCGAGCAGTACTTC. It translates to CASSLVTTASSEQYF. The chain has TRBV7-9 and TRBJ2-7; possibly TRBD2 for D (5 bases). Trimming removed 1 base from V and 6 bases from J, with 16 bases in between. Germline loops: CDR1 SEHNR, CDR2 FQNEAQ (reference sequence). This CDR3 comprises 15 residues.

The chain carries TRBV4-3 and TRBJ2-3; 8 nucleotides align to TRBD1. Trimming removed 8 bases from V and 0 bases from J; junction bases left unmatched: 7. The CDR3 contains 15 residues. Per the germline V gene, CDR1 is LGHNA and CDR2 is YSLEER. The CDR3 region has the DNA TGCGCCAGCGGGACAGGCCTTTCTAGCACAGATACGCAGTATTTT. This translates into CASGTGLSSTDTQYF.